The sequence of this TCR beta chain was determined in a study of T cells in Graves' hyperthyroidism and ophthalmopathy (dated by TCRdb to the late 2010s). As for the study more broadly: Peripheral blood samples were taken at initial diagnosis, before any treatment was given. In several Graves' hyperthyroidism patients, the study also compared T-cell repertoires from thyroid tissue with T-cell repertoires from blood. The paper describes TCR Vbeta CDR3 sequencing of 135 peripheral blood samples, made up of 43 ophthalmopathy patients, 70 to 75 hyperthyroidism patients and roughly 17 progressor patients. The roughly 90 discovery patients were divided at random into training and test sets in a 7:3 ratio. Prospective prediction of ophthalmopathy was tested in an independent validation cohort of some 20 hyperthyroidism patients and 17 patients who later progressed to ophthalmopathy. To identify TCR V-J signatures that set the groups apart, the researchers used a discovery cohort of 100 patients, made up of around 42 with Graves' ophthalmopathy and about 60 with stable Graves' hyperthyroidism. After sampling, hyperthyroidism patients received methimazole starting at 30 mg daily, and ophthalmopathy patients received high-dose intravenous methylprednisolone. Study-wide conclusions, independent of this receptor: Most expanded thyroid clonotypes (frequency above 0.001) were also found in blood, which suggests that blood repertoires may mirror thyroid immune responses. No statistical method was used to fix the sample size in advance, and group allocation was not hidden from the investigators. Ophthalmopathy was separated from stable hyperthyroidism by a 13 V-J signature model, with around 90% sensitivity and about 81% specificity obtained in cross-validation and 80%/75% obtained in testing. During validation, the model predicted progression to ophthalmopathy a median of around 6 months ahead of onset, with more than 60% sensitivity and under 85% specificity.

Ophthalmopathy patients had moderately to severely active disease, with a Clinical Activity Score of 3 or more, a NOSPECS grade of 4 or more, and a disease duration of less than 3 months. The study excluded patients with uncontrolled infections, other autoimmune diseases, pregnancy or lactation. Diagnoses were based on clinical symptoms, serum thyroxine and TRAb, thyroid ultrasound and orbital computed tomography. Ficoll-Paque density gradient centrifugation was used to isolate PBMCs from approximately 10 ml of fresh peripheral blood. Trizol reagent was used to extract total RNA, and RNA quality was then checked on an Agilent 2100 Bioanalyzer. A remark on this clonotype: This clone's antigen is unknown. Per-base qualities were not stored, and no clone one base away is much larger.

The TCR beta CDR3 regions were amplified from the RNA transcripts. The TCR CDR3 was subjected to a first round of RT-PCR using the HTBI primer set and the Qiagen OneStep RT-PCR kit. The libraries were constructed in a second round of multiplex PCR and then size-selected and purified. The libraries were sequenced on an Illumina HiSeq2000 using paired-end 100 bp reads. Per the authors' processing: SOAPnuke was used to process the raw data, with reads discarded if the reads contained adapters or uncalled bases, had a mean Phred below 15, or lacked an exact constant-primer or identifier match. COPE v1.2.5 was used to merge high-quality paired reads, and clonotypes were defined as unique nucleotide sequences. Clonotypes were aligned to IMGT TRBV, TRBD and TRBJ reference segments using MiTCR v1.1. Only V-J combinations with frequency above 0.0001, covering 99.2% of repertoires, were analysed. A TCS score was defined as the ratio between F50 (clonal expansion) and ExV (chaos), using BLOSUM62-based TCRdist between CDR3 peptides within each V-J. Welch's t-statistics and random forest reduced fewer than 550 V-J features to fewer than 15, which were used in a naive Bayes classifier (R e1071). Using fastp trimming at Q25 and MiXCR clonotype assembly, TCRdb reanalyzed the public sequencing data and kept in-frame beta chains. CDR3 protein duplicates are merged, each entry listing the most common genes and DNA. TCRdb, rather than the study authors, made the V and J calls. The sample table lists over 450,000 distinct CDR3 sequences, approximately 17% of them with a count of one. The ten largest clonotypes hold around 17% of the sample.

From the cysteine up to the phenylalanine, the CDR3 has a length of 15 residues. The read is trimmed to its CDR3 DNA, 45 bases read in frame from base 1. CDR1 and CDR2, looked up from the germline V gene (reference sequence), are LNHNV and YYDKDF. V gives up 1 base and J gives up 0 bases, and the segment between their germline ends measures 10 bases. This sequence was found in a woman younger than 30 with Graves' ophthalmopathy. The sample taken for sequencing was blood. This receptor chain uses TRBV15 and TRBJ2-7, with no D gene named confidently. For the CDR3, the sequence is CATSRARAVSYEQYF. The base sequence is TGTGCCACCAGCAGAGCACGGGCAGTCTCCTACGAGCAGTACTTC.